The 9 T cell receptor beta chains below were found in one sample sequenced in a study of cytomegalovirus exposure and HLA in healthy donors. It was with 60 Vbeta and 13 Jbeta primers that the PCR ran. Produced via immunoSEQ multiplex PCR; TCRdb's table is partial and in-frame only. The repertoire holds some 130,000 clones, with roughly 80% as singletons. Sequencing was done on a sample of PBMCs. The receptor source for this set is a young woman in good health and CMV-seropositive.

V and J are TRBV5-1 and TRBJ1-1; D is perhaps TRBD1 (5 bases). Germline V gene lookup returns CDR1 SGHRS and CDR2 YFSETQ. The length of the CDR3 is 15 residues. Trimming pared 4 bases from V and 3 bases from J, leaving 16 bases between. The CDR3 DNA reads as TGCGCCAGCAGCCCGACGGCGGGGGGGGACACTGAAGCTTTCTTT. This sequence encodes CASSPTAGGDTEAFF.

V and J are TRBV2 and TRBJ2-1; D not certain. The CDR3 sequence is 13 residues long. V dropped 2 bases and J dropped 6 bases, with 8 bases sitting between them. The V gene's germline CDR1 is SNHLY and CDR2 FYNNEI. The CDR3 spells CASSENGINEQFF. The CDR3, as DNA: TGTGCCAGCAGTGAAAACGGTATCAATGAGCAGTTCTTC.

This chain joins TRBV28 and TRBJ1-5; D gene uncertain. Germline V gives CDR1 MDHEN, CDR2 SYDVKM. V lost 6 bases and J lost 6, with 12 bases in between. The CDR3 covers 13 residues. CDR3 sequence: CASSPYAGQPQHF. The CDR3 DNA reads TGTGCCAGCAGCCCGTATGCCGGTCAGCCCCAGCATTTT.

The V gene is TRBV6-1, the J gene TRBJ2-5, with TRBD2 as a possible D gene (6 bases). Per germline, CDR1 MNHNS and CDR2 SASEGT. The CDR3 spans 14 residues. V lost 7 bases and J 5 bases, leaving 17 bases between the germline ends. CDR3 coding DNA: TGTGCCAGCAAGGAGGGCCTTGGTGTGGAGACCCAGTACTTC. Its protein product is CASKEGLGVETQYF.

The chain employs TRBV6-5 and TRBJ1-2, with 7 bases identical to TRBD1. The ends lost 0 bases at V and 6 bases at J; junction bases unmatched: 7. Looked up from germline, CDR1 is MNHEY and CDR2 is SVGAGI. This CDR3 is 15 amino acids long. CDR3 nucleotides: TGTGCCAGCAGTTACTCACAGGGGAGTTGGGATGGCTACACCTTC. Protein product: CASSYSQGSWDGYTF.

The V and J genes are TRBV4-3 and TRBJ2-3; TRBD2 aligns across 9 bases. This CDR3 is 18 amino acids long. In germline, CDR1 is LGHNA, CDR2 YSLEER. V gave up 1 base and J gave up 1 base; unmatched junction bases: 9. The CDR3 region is CASSQAPRVAGGTDTQYF. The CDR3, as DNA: TGCGCCAGCAGCCAAGCCCCCCGGGTAGCGGGGGGCACAGATACGCAGTATTTT.

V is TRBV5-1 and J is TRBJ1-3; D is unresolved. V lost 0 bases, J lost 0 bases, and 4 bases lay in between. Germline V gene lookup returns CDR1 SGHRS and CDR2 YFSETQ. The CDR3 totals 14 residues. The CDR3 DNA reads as TGCGCCAGCAGCTTGGTCGGCTCTGGAAACACCATATATTTT. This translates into CASSLVGSGNTIYF.

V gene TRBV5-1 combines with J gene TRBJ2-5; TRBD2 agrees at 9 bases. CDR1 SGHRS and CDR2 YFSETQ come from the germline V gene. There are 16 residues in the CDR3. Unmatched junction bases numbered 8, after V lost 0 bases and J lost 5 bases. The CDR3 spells CASSLDRGGARETQYF. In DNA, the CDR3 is TGCGCCAGCAGCTTGGATCGCGGGGGGGCCCGTGAGACCCAGTACTTC.

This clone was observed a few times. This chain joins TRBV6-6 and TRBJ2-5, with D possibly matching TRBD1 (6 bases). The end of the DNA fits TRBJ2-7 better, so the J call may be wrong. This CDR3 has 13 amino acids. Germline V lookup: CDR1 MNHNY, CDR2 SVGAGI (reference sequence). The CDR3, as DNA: TGTGCCAGCAGTTACCGACAGGAGTACGAGCAGTACTTC. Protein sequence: CASSYRQEYEQYF.